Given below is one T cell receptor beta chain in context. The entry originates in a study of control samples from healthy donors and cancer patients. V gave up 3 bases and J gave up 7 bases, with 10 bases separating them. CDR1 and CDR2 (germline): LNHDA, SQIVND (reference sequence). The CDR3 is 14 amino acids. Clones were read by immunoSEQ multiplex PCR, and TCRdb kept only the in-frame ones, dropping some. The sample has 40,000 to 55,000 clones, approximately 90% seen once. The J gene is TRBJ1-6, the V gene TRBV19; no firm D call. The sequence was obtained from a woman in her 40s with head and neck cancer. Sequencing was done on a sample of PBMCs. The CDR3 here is CASSMGTDNSPLHF. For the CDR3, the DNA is TGTGCCAGTAGTATGGGCACAGACAATTCACCCCTCCACTTT.